Below are 25 T cell receptor beta chains sequenced from a single sample in a study of shared clonotypes between healthy human individuals. Sequenced by immunoSEQ multiplex PCR; TCRdb stores in-frame clones only, minus some. This table has over 1.5 million clones, 98% appearing once. Sequencing was performed on naive CD4+ T cells sorted from blood. Subset reported: CD45RA+ positively selected. These receptors were collected from a man aged 25-45 years in good health.

The chain uses TRBV5-1 and TRBJ2-1; 9 bases are shared with TRBD2. This CDR3 region has 15 residues. Germline V gene data show CDR1 as SGHRS and CDR2 as YFSETQ. The V gene end was trimmed by 4 bases and the J gene end by 4 bases; junction bases not matched to a gene: 6. The CDR3 DNA follows: TGCGCCAGCAGCAACATAGCGGGAGCATACAATGAGCAGTTCTTC. Translating gives CASSNIAGAYNEQFF.

The J gene is TRBJ2-3, the V gene TRBV18, with D unclear. Germline assignment: CDR1 KGHSH and CDR2 LQKENI. V was pared by 8 bases and J by 6 bases, with 18 bases between. CDR3 size: 14 residues. CDR3 in amino acids: CASTRQGPEDTQYF. CDR3 bases: TGTGCCAGCACACGGCAAGGCCCGGAGGATACGCAGTATTTT.

This sequence joins TRBV10-2 and TRBJ2-3; D perhaps matches TRBD2 (7 bases). The CDR3 has 14 amino acids. The V end was cut by 2 bases, the J end by 3 bases, with 9 bases between. CDR1 and CDR2 from the germline V gene are WSHSY and SAAADI. The chain's CDR3 is CASSESGTTDTQYF. The CDR3 bases are TGCGCCAGCAGTGAGAGCGGGACAACAGATACGCAGTATTTT.

V usage is TRBV14 and J usage is TRBJ2-1; D may be TRBD2 (9 bases). The CDR3 runs to 19 residues. Germline V gene data show CDR1 as SGHDN and CDR2 as FVKESK. Trimming left V 4 bases short and J 5 bases short, with 27 bases between. CDR3 sequence reads: CASSPWTGYGLARDNEQFF. CDR3 sequence (DNA): TGTGCCAGCAGCCCCTGGACAGGGTACGGACTAGCGAGGGACAATGAGCAGTTCTTC.

This chain links TRBV19 with TRBJ1-4, with a tentative D call TRBD1 (5 bases). The CDR3 sequence is 15 residues long. With 4 bases removed from V and 7 bases from J, the gap between germline ends came to 16 bases. Germline CDR1 reads LNHDA; CDR2 reads SQIVND (reference sequence). The CDR3 region has the DNA TGTGCCAGTAGTACAGGCCCAGGGATTGGTGAAAAACTGTTTTTT. Its protein product is CASSTGPGIGEKLFF.

The chain employs TRBV19 and TRBJ2-2, with D possibly being TRBD2 (6 bases). The CDR3 runs to 15 residues. Germline assignment: CDR1 LNHDA and CDR2 SQIVND (reference sequence). V was clipped by 3 bases and J by 5 bases, with 13 bases between them. This chain's CDR3 is CASSIRQGGTGELFF. In DNA form, the CDR3 reads TGTGCCAGTAGTATCCGGCAGGGAGGTACCGGGGAGCTGTTTTTT.

This chain links TRBV10-3 with TRBJ1-1, with a weak D call TRBD1 (5 bases). The CDR3 totals 14 residues. Trimming stripped 0 bases from V and 5 bases from J, with 10 bases between. The germline CDR1 and CDR2 sequences are ENHRY and SYGVKD. This CDR3 is CAISESGGDTEAFF. The CDR3 nucleotides read TGTGCCATCAGTGAGTCGGGAGGGGATACTGAAGCTTTCTTT.

The V call is TRBV10-3, the J call TRBJ1-1; weak D call: TRBD1 (5 bases). The CDR3 totals 12 residues. V lost 10 bases, J lost 0 bases, and 9 bases lay in between. CDR1 and CDR2 from the germline V gene are ENHRY and SYGVKD. The CDR3 protein is CATGLMNTEAFF. CDR3 sequence (DNA): TGTGCCACGGGACTGATGAACACTGAAGCTTTCTTT.

The rearrangement links TRBV6-5 to TRBJ1-3; D unclear. Germline CDR1 is MNHEY and CDR2 is SVGAGI. V lost 7 bases and J lost 4, with 2 bases in between. The CDR3 loop spans 10 amino acids. The CDR3 DNA reads as TGTGCCAGCAAAGGAAACACCATATATTTT. Its protein is CASKGNTIYF.

This sequence joins TRBV7-9 and TRBJ2-5; D is uncertain. Trimming removed 6 bases from V and 2 bases from J, with 13 bases in between. There are 14 residues in the CDR3. From germline, CDR1 is SEHNR and CDR2 FQNEAQ (reference sequence). CDR3 sequence reads: CASRLPGPQETQYF. CDR3 sequence (DNA): TGTGCCAGCAGGCTACCCGGGCCTCAAGAGACCCAGTACTTC.

The CDR3 protein is CASSSGTSYNEQFF. The CDR3 nucleotides are TGTGCCTCCTCGTCCGGGACTTCCTACAATGAGCAGTTCTTC. The chain uses TRBV30 and TRBJ2-1, with D maybe TRBD2 (6 bases). Germline V gives CDR1 GTSNPN, CDR2 SVGIG (reference sequence). The V and J ends lost 7 bases and 1 base respectively, with 14 bases between them. This CDR3 region has 14 residues.

The chain has TRBV27 and TRBJ2-1, with a tentative D call TRBD2 (6 bases). Looked up from germline, CDR1 is MNHEY and CDR2 is SMNVEV (reference sequence). The CDR3 runs 17 residues. The V end was cut by 7 bases, the J end by 2 bases, with 21 bases between. This CDR3 reads CASTPSPGLPTYNEQFF. The CDR3 DNA follows: TGTGCCAGCACCCCCTCACCGGGACTCCCTACCTACAATGAGCAGTTCTTC.

The rearrangement uses TRBV7-9 and TRBJ1-4; D may be TRBD1 (6 bases). The CDR3 has 15 residues. Germline values: CDR1 SEHNR, CDR2 FQNEAQ (reference sequence). V lost 5 bases and J lost 0, with 10 bases in between. The chain's CDR3 is CASSTDRSTNEKLFF. As DNA, the CDR3 is TGTGCCAGCAGCACCGACAGGTCAACTAATGAAAAACTGTTTTTT.

This chain connects TRBV6-1 to TRBJ1-5; D gene unclear. The germline CDR1 and CDR2 sequences are MNHNS and SASEGT. The CDR3 runs 18 residues. The V gene lost 4 bases and the J gene lost 10 bases, with 29 bases spanning the gap. CDR3 nucleotides: TGTGCCAGCAGTGTGGCTGGGGTTCAGCCTCGATTCCCCAGACCCCAGCATTTT. Protein product: CASSVAGVQPRFPRPQHF.

The CDR3 region has the DNA TGTGCCAGCAGCCCCCTAAGTGGACAGGGGACGGCCGGGGCCAACGTCCTGACTTTC. It translates to CASSPLSGQGTAGANVLTF. This chain links TRBV16 with TRBJ2-6; 9 bases are shared with TRBD1. The CDR3 is 19 residues long. CDR1 is KGHSY and CDR2 is FQNENV in the germline V gene. The junction had 14 bases not matched to a gene; V was cut back by 4 bases and J by 4 bases.

The genes are TRBV28 and TRBJ1-5; D is unresolved. Trimming cost V 2 bases and J 8 bases, with 7 bases left between them. CDR1 and CDR2 from the germline V gene are MDHEN and SYDVKM. The CDR3 length is 12 residues. The CDR3 protein is CASSLPVEPQHF. The CDR3 coding sequence is TGTGCCAGCAGTTTACCAGTTGAGCCCCAGCATTTT. Full variable domain (outside the CDR3, taken from reference TRBV28 and TRBJ1-5): DVKVTQSSRYLVKRTGEKVFLECVQDMDHENMFWYRQDPGLGLRLIYFSYDVKMKEKGDIPEGYSVSREKKERFSLILESASTNQTSMYLCASSLPVEPQHFGDGTRLSIL.

About this clone itself: Other DNA sequences within the sample encode an identical CDR3. As DNA, the CDR3 is TGTGCCAGCTCACCAACACGGTCCTACGAGCAGTACTTC. Encoded protein: CASSPTRSYEQYF. The chain combines TRBV18 with TRBJ2-7; D is unresolved. Germline lookup yields CDR1 KGHSH and CDR2 LQKENI. V gave up 2 bases and J gave up 1 base, with 6 bases separating them. This CDR3 spans 13 amino acids.

This sequence joins TRBV18 and TRBJ2-1, with D perhaps TRBD2 (5 bases). The V gene's germline CDR1 is KGHSH and CDR2 LQKENI. This CDR3 is built from 16 residues. Trimming stripped 3 bases from V and 5 bases from J, with 17 bases between. The CDR3 sequence is CASSPVFGGADNEQFF. Written as DNA, the CDR3 is TGTGCCAGCTCACCGGTATTCGGCGGAGCGGACAATGAGCAGTTCTTC.

V and J are TRBV7-2 and TRBJ1-1; a weak D match, TRBD1 (5 bases). The CDR3 totals 15 residues. Germline CDR1 reads SGHTA; CDR2 reads FQGNSA. V dropped 4 bases and J dropped 5 bases, with 17 bases sitting between them. CDR3 sequence reads: CASSSLTRGGTEAFF. The CDR3 DNA is TGTGCCAGCAGCTCGCTGACCCGCGGGGGGACTGAAGCTTTCTTT.

J is TRBJ2-6 and V is TRBV6-1; tentative D call: TRBD2 (6 bases). V lost 4 bases, J lost 12 bases, and 16 bases lay in between. The germline V gene has CDR1 MNHNS and CDR2 SASEGT. The CDR3 sequence is 14 residues long. CDR3 sequence reads: CASSAGTDHGVLTF. Here the CDR3 DNA reads TGTGCCAGCAGTGCAGGGACTGATCACGGCGTCCTGACTTTC.

The J gene is TRBJ2-2, the V gene TRBV11-2; D is ambiguous. CDR1 and CDR2 (germline): SGHAT, FQNNGV. V was cut by 3 bases and J by 2 bases, with 7 bases left in between. CDR3 size: 14 residues. CDR3 bases: TGTGCCAGCAGCTTTTTCGTAAACACCGGGGAGCTGTTTTTT. Protein product: CASSFFVNTGELFF.

The CDR3 DNA is TGTGCCAGCAGCTTGCGACTAGCGGCGAACACCGGGGAGCTGTTTTTT. It encodes CASSLRLAANTGELFF. The chain employs TRBV5-8 and TRBJ2-2, with 9 positions matching TRBD2. CDR3 length: 16 amino acids. Germline CDR1 is SGHTS and CDR2 is YDEGEE. The J segment lost 0 bases and the V segment lost 1 base, leaving 1 base of the junction unmatched.

The rearrangement uses TRBV2 and TRBJ2-7, with 10 bases identical to TRBD1. This CDR3 comprises 15 residues. CDR1 SNHLY and CDR2 FYNNEI come from the germline V gene. V trimming: 5 bases; J trimming: 2 bases; junction bases outside the gene matches: 6. CDR3 protein: CASSPSGTGAYEQYF. In DNA, the CDR3 is TGTGCCAGCAGTCCGTCCGGGACAGGGGCCTACGAGCAGTACTTC.

This clone has just one count. The same CDR3 also results from other DNA sequences found in this sample. This rearrangement joins TRBV28 to TRBJ2-6; TRBD1 agrees at 9 bases. From germline, CDR1 is MDHEN and CDR2 SYDVKM. The V and J ends lost 5 bases and 2 bases, in that order; junction bases with no gene match: 1. The CDR3 length is 15 residues. The CDR3 loop reads CASSRQGAGANVLTF. CDR3 nucleotide sequence: TGTGCCAGCAGTAGACAGGGGGCTGGGGCCAACGTCCTGACTTTC.

The chain is built from TRBV11-2 and TRBJ1-1; D remains unclear. Trimming stripped 0 bases from V and 0 bases from J, with 11 bases between. This CDR3 spans 16 amino acids. CDR1 and CDR2 (germline): SGHAT, FQNNGV. The DNA for the CDR3 is TGTGCCAGCAGCTTAGATCCGGTCCCCATGAACACTGAAGCTTTCTTT. Protein product: CASSLDPVPMNTEAFF.